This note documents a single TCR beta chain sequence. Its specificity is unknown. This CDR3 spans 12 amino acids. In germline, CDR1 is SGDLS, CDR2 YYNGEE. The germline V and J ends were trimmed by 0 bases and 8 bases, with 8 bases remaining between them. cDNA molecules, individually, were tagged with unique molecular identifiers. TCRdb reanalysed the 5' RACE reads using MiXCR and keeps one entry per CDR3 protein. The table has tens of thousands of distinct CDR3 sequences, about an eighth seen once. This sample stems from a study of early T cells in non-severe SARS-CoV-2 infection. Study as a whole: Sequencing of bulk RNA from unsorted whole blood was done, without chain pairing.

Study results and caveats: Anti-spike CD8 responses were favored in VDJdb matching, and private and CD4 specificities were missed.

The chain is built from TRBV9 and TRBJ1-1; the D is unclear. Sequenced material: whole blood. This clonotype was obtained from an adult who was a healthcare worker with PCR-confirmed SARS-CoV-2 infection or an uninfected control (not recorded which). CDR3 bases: TGTGCCAGCAGCGTAGAGAACAGAGAAGCTTTCTTT. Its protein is CASSVENREAFF.